This entry concerns a single TCR beta chain. TCRdb analysed the 5' RACE reads with MiXCR anew, one entry per CDR3 protein. The sample includes some 500,000 distinct CDR3 sequences, 9.6% of them seen just once. The data derive from a study of identical twins. This CDR3 has 14 residues. Germline values: CDR1 SGHRS, CDR2 YFSETQ. V was cut by 0 bases and J by 2 bases, with 9 bases left in between. In addition, the sample was reused for a study of yellow fever vaccine responses in identical twins.

The sample consisted of PBMCs. The TCR comes from a woman between 18 and 29 years old in good health. The rearrangement links TRBV5-1 to TRBJ2-7, with D possibly TRBD2 on 5 matching bases. CDR3 amino acids: CASSLVYGAYEQYF. In DNA form, the CDR3 reads TGCGCCAGCAGCTTGGTTTACGGGGCCTACGAGCAGTACTTC.